Following are 24 T cell receptor beta chains from one sample sequenced in a study of T cells in Graves' hyperthyroidism and ophthalmopathy. It was RNA transcripts that yielded the amplified TCR beta CDR3 regions. The HTBI set primed first-round TCR CDR3 RT-PCR. TCRdb redid the calling of the multiplex PCR reads with MiXCR, one entry per CDR3 protein. The table lists 400,000 to 500,000 distinct CDR3 sequences, about an eighth of them singletons, with roughly 4.8% in the top ten. Sequencing was carried out using blood. The receptors were sampled from a young woman with Graves' hyperthyroidism.

This clonotype has ten or more counts. The rearrangement uses TRBV7-3 and TRBJ2-3; 10 nucleotides agree with TRBD2. With 3 bases clipped from V and 3 bases from J, the junction kept 3 bases outside the gene matches. In germline, CDR1 is SGHTA, CDR2 FQGTGA. The CDR3 spans 15 residues. The CDR3 loop reads CASSLVSGRTDTQYF. The CDR3 DNA sequence: TGTGCCAGCAGCTTGGTTAGCGGGAGGACAGATACGCAGTATTTT.

This clonotype was observed at least ten times. The CDR3 is CSAYRDRGDEQYF. The CDR3 DNA is TGCAGTGCCTACCGGGACAGGGGTGACGAGCAGTACTTC. V usage is TRBV20-1 and J usage is TRBJ2-7, with TRBD1 matching 10 bases. The CDR3 is made up of 13 amino acids. With V trimmed by 6 bases and J by 5 bases, 7 bases remained unmatched. Germline V lookup: CDR1 DFQATT, CDR2 SNEGSKA (reference sequence).

This clonotype was observed many times. The chain couples TRBV20-1 to TRBJ2-3, with 7 bases fitting TRBD1. V dropped 0 bases and J dropped 2; count of bases not matched to a gene: 8. Germline values: CDR1 DFQATT, CDR2 SNEGSKA (reference sequence). The length of the CDR3 is 16 residues. The chain's CDR3 is CSARDPDRANTDTQYF. Here the CDR3 DNA reads TGCAGTGCTAGAGATCCAGACAGGGCAAACACAGATACGCAGTATTTT.

This clonotype was picked up many times. The CDR3 sequence is CASSQVRTSVGEQFF. CDR3 bases: TGTGCCAGCAGCCAAGTCAGGACTAGCGTTGGGGAGCAGTTCTTC. The rearrangement joins TRBV3-1 to TRBJ2-1; 9 positions agree with TRBD2. From germline, CDR1 is LGHDT and CDR2 YNNKEL (reference sequence). The trim removed 1 base at V and 10 bases at J, leaving 8 bases unmatched. The CDR3 is made up of 15 amino acids.

This clonotype was counted ten times or more. The CDR3 nucleotides read TGCAGCGTTGGGGGGGCCTCCTACAATGAGCAGTTCTTC. This sequence encodes CSVGGASYNEQFF. The V call is TRBV29-1, the J call TRBJ2-1, with D perhaps matching TRBD1 or TRBD2 (6 bases each). V was shortened by 4 bases and J by 0 bases, with 7 bases between the two germline ends. The CDR3 covers 13 residues. Germline values: CDR1 SQVTM, CDR2 ANQGSEA.

The V call is TRBV6-1, the J call TRBJ2-7; TRBD1 matches 7 bases. CDR1 is MNHNS, CDR2 SASEGT, per germline. Unmatched junction bases numbered 6, after V lost 4 bases and J lost 0 bases. This CDR3 contains 15 residues. The CDR3 loop reads CASSVLRDSSYEQYF. CDR3 nucleotides: TGTGCCAGCAGTGTCCTCCGGGACAGCTCCTACGAGCAGTACTTC.

This clonotype was seen at least ten times. The V call is TRBV28, the J call TRBJ1-2, with 8 bases matching TRBD1. With 5 bases clipped from V and 6 bases from J, the junction kept 8 bases outside the gene matches. CDR1 is MDHEN and CDR2 is SYDVKM in the germline V gene. The CDR3 has 14 amino acids. CDR3 coding DNA: TGTGCCAGCAGTCGGACAGGGTGGGTGGATGGCTACACCTTC. It encodes CASSRTGWVDGYTF.

In this sample, this clonotype turned up many times. The rearrangement uses TRBV30 and TRBJ1-5; 8 bases match TRBD1. The V and J ends lost 3 bases and 7 bases, in that order; junction bases with no gene match: 14. Per the germline V gene, CDR1 is GTSNPN and CDR2 is SVGIG (reference sequence). The CDR3 loop spans 16 amino acids. The CDR3 DNA reads as TGTGCCTGGAGCCCTATTGGCAGGGGGCTCAGGCAGCCCCAGCATTTT. Residues: CAWSPIGRGLRQPQHF.

V is TRBV7-9 and J is TRBJ1-2; 9 nucleotides match TRBD1. Trimming removed 1 base from V and 5 bases from J; junction bases left unmatched: 5. Germline CDR1 and CDR2: SEHNR and FQNEAQ (reference sequence). The CDR3 extends over 15 amino acids. The DNA for the CDR3 is TGTGCCAGCAGCTTAGGGACAGGGGATATTTATGGCTACACCTTC. This encodes CASSLGTGDIYGYTF.

This clonotype was observed at least ten times. The J gene is TRBJ2-1, the V gene TRBV24-1, with 10 positions matching TRBD2. V trimming: 0 bases; J trimming: 0 bases; junction bases outside the gene matches: 7. Germline CDR1 is KGHDR and CDR2 is SFDVKD. The CDR3 contains 19 residues. For the CDR3, the DNA is TGTGCCACCAGTGATTTGGAAGCGGGAGGGCGCCCCTCCTACAATGAGCAGTTCTTC. Protein sequence: CATSDLEAGGRPSYNEQFF.

This clonotype was observed at least ten times. This rearrangement joins TRBV7-2 to TRBJ2-1; D is possibly TRBD1 (6 bases). CDR1 is SGHTA and CDR2 is FQGNSA in the germline V gene. Trimming removed 5 bases from V and 7 bases from J, with 21 bases in between. The CDR3 spans 16 residues. Here the CDR3 DNA reads TGTGCCAGCAGCCAGGGGCCGGATAGCCCGGGTAATGAGCAGTTCTTC. Its protein is CASSQGPDSPGNEQFF.

This clonotype was recorded at least ten times. This rearrangement joins TRBV6-1 to TRBJ1-1; tentatively, D is TRBD1 (6 bases). The CDR3 consists of 17 residues. Germline-derived CDR1 and CDR2 are MNHNS and SASEGT. Trimming pared 5 bases from V and 3 bases from J, leaving 22 bases between. CDR3 DNA: TGTGCCAGCAGTTCTGCAAAACTGGGGGGGCTGTACACTGAAGCTTTCTTT. It codes for CASSSAKLGGLYTEAFF.

The chain is built from TRBV19 and TRBJ2-3; D unclear. Deletions cut 6 bases from V and 2 bases from J, with 6 bases between. The CDR3 has 12 amino acids. Germline loops: CDR1 LNHDA, CDR2 SQIVND (reference sequence). DNA of the CDR3: TGTGCCAGTAGGGGTCCCACAGATACGCAGTATTTT. Encoded protein: CASRGPTDTQYF.

This clonotype has ten or more counts. V and J are TRBV6-1 and TRBJ1-1; a possible D gene is TRBD1 (5 bases). The V gene lost 3 bases and the J gene lost 4 bases, with 9 bases spanning the gap. In germline, CDR1 is MNHNS, CDR2 SASEGT. This CDR3 comprises 13 residues. The CDR3 loop is CASSDRDRTEAFF. The CDR3 DNA reads as TGTGCCAGCAGTGATCGGGACCGCACTGAAGCTTTCTTT.

This clonotype was seen at least ten times. The J gene is TRBJ1-2, the V gene TRBV30; 7 positions agree with TRBD1. Per the germline V gene, CDR1 is GTSNPN and CDR2 is SVGIG (reference sequence). V lost 0 bases, J lost 8 bases, and 6 bases stayed unmatched. The length of the CDR3 is 13 residues. The CDR3 region has the DNA TGTGCCTGGAGTGTCATACAGGGGAGCGGCTACACCTTC. It is translated as CAWSVIQGSGYTF.

In this sample, this clonotype turned up many times. The DNA for the CDR3 is TGCGCCAGCAGGTGGGAAGGGCGGAACACTGAAGCTTTCTTT. Residues: CASRWEGRNTEAFF. This chain uses TRBV5-1 with TRBJ1-1; the D is unclear. The CDR3 contains 14 residues. The V gene lost 5 bases and the J gene lost 1 base, with 12 bases spanning the gap. CDR1 SGHRS and CDR2 YFSETQ come from the germline V gene.

There are many counts of this clonotype. The chain recombines TRBV6-1 with TRBJ2-5; D unclear. V was cut by 3 bases and J by 5 bases, with 1 base left in between. This CDR3 contains 10 residues. The germline V gene has CDR1 MNHNS and CDR2 SASEGT. The CDR3 region is CASSDETQYF. In nucleotides, the CDR3 is TGTGCCAGCAGTGACGAGACCCAGTACTTC.

The chain links TRBV19 to TRBJ2-2; 7 positions match TRBD1. This CDR3 region has 17 residues. Trimming at V came to 4 bases and at J to 2 bases, leaving 10 bases not matched to a gene. Germline CDR1 reads LNHDA; CDR2 reads SQIVND (reference sequence). In DNA, the CDR3 is TGTGCCAGTAGTAGGCGGAGAGGGGGCGGAAACACCGGGGAGCTGTTTTTT. This codes for CASSRRRGGGNTGELFF.

The rearrangement links TRBV7-2 to TRBJ1-2; D unresolved. The CDR3 runs 14 residues. From germline, CDR1 is SGHTA and CDR2 FQGNSA. V lost 1 base and J lost 8, with 14 bases in between. The CDR3 DNA reads TGTGCCAGCAGCTTAGTCTATTCGCCGTGGGGCTACACCTTC. Amino acids: CASSLVYSPWGYTF. Filled out from reference TRBV7-2 and TRBJ1-2, the complete variable domain reads GAGVSQSPSNKVTEKGKDVELRCDPISGHTALYWYRQSLGQGLEFLIYFQGNSAPDKSGLPSDRFSAERTGGSVSTLTIQRTQQEDSAVYLCASSLVYSPWGYTFGSGTRLTVV.

The chain has TRBV2 and TRBJ2-3, with 10 bases lining up with TRBD1. V shed 8 bases and J 4 bases; nucleotides not matched to a gene: 12. The CDR3 runs 16 residues. From germline, CDR1 is SNHLY and CDR2 FYNNEI. The CDR3 coding sequence is TGTGCCAGCGGGGGTAGGGACAGGGGCCGCGCAGATACGCAGTATTTT. Protein sequence: CASGGRDRGRADTQYF. The full variable domain, with the rest looked up from reference TRBV2 and TRBJ2-3, is EPEVTQTPSHQVTQMGQEVILRCVPISNHLYFYWYRQILGQKVEFLVSFYNNEISEKSEIFDDQFSVERPDGSNFTLKIRSTKLEDSAMYFCASGGRDRGRADTQYFGPGTRLTVL.

This clonotype was counted ten times or more. The V call is TRBV7-8, the J call TRBJ2-1; maybe TRBD1 (6 bases). V dropped 3 bases and J dropped 10 bases, with 22 bases sitting between them. There are 16 residues in the CDR3. CDR1 is SGHVS and CDR2 is FQNEAQ in the germline V gene. DNA of the CDR3: TGTGCCAGCAGCTTTTACCCCCGGGACATACGGGACGAGCAGTTCTTC. Translating it yields CASSFYPRDIRDEQFF.

This clonotype was seen many times. This sequence joins TRBV5-5 and TRBJ2-5; D assignment may be TRBD1 or TRBD2 (5 bases each). V gave up 2 bases and J gave up 2 bases, with 7 bases separating them. The germline V gene has CDR1 SGHKS and CDR2 YYEKEE (reference sequence). This CDR3 has 13 amino acids. The CDR3 region has the DNA TGTGCCAGCAGCTTAGAGGGGCAAGAGACCCAGTACTTC. Its translation: CASSLEGQETQYF.

This clonotype was picked up many times. The chain has TRBV2 and TRBJ1-2, with D maybe TRBD1 (5 bases). The V end was cut by 3 bases, the J end by 5 bases, with 16 bases between. The CDR3 has 15 residues. CDR1 is SNHLY and CDR2 is FYNNEI in the germline V gene. The DNA of the CDR3 is TGTGCCAGCAGTGAGGCAGGGCTAAGGCCATATGGCTACACCTTC. Its translation is CASSEAGLRPYGYTF.

This clonotype occurred many times. The rearrangement links TRBV12-3 or TRBV12-4 to TRBJ1-1; D gene uncertain. V shed 5 bases and J shed 7 bases, with 14 bases lying between them. The CDR3 has 13 amino acids. Written as DNA, the CDR3 is TGTGCCAGCAGTCCCTCTACAGAGAGTGAAGCTTTCTTT. Translation gives CASSPSTESEAFF.